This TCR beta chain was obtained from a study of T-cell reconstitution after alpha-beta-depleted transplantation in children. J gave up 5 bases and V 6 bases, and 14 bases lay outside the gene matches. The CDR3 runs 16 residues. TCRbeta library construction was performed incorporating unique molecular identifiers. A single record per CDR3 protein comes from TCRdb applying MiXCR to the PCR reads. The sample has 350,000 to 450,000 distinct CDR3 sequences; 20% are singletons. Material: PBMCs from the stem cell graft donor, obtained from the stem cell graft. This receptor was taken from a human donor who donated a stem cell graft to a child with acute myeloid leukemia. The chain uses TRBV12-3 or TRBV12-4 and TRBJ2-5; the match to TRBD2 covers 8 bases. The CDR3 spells CASSRPSGQRRETQYF. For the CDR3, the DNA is TGTGCCAGCAGCCGACCTAGCGGGCAACGACGGGAGACCCAGTACTTC.